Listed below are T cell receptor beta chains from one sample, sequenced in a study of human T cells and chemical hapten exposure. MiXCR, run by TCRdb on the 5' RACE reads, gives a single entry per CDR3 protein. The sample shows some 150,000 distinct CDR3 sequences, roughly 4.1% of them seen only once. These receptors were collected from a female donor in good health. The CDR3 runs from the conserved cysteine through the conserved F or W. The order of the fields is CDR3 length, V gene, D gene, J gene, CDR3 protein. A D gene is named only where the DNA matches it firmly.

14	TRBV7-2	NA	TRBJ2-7	CASSSRYRDYEQYF
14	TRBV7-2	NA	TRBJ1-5	CASSLAGIHQPQHF
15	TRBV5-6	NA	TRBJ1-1	CASSPNYGEGTEAFF
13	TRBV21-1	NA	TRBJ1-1	CASSKARVTEAFF
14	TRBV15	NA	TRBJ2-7	CATSRSRGTYEQYF
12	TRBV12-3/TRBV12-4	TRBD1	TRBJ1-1	CASSWGQGEAFF
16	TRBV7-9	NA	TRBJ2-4	CASSPSFPLAKNIQYF
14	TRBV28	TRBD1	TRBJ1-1	CASSVDRGYSEAFF
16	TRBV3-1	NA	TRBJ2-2	CASSQAGQTNTGELFF
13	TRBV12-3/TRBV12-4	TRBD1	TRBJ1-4	CASSPGQDGKLFF
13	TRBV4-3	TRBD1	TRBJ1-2	CASSRGQGWGYTF
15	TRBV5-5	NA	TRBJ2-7	CASSLGPGQTYEQYF
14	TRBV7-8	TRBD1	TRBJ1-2	CASTLDRVWGGYTF
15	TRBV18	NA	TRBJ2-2	CASSPQGPNTGELFF
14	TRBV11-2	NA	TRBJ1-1	CASSLEGSRTKAFF
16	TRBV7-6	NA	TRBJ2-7	CASSLGVPPAGYEQYF
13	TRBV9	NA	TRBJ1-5	CASSPQGAGPQHF
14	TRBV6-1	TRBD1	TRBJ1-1	CASIVGQGLTEAFF
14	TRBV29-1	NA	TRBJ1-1	CSSGPGLEVAEAFF
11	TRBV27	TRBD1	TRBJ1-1	CASNGQGRRIF
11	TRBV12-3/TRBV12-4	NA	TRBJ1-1	CASSFLSEAFF
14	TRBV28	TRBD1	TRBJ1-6	CASREGGCGSPLHF
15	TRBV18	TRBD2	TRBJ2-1	CASSPYRRGYNEQFF
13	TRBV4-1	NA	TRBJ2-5	CASSQATIETQYF
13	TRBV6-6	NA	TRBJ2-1	CATQWTVAYEQFF
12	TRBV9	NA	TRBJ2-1	CASSVGYNEQFF
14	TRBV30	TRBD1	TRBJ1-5	CAWSVTGTETFQHF
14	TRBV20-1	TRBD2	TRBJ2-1	CSASRGLADNEQFF
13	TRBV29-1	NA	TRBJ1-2	CSVEDFGRDGYTF
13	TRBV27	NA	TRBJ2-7	CASSFPGGYEQYF
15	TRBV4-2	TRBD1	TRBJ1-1	CASSQDTGEDTEAFF
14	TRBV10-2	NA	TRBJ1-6	CASKPPGHGSPLHF
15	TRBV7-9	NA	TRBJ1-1	CVSSVQSGMGTEAFF
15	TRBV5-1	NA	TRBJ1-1	CASSSEQRLNTEAFF
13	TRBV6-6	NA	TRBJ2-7	CASSKGGLDEQYF
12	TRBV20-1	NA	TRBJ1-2	CSARRGDYGYTF
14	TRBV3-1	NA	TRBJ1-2	CASSQDQTSLGYTF
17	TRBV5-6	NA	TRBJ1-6	CASSLETGSSYNSPLHF
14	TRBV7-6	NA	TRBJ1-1	CASSLVFPDSEAFF
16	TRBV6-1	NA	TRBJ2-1	CASSEVYPGIYNEQFF
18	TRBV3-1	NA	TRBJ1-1	CASSQGRGRAPVNTEAYF
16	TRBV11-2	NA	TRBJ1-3	CASSLVWWSSGNTIYF
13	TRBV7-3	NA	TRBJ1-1	CASSLFLSSEAFF
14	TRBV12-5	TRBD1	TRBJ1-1	CASGAPGQGTEAFF
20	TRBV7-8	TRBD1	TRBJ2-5	CASSLDRETGGSGGQETQYF
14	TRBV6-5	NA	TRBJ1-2	CASTRTGRSYGYTF
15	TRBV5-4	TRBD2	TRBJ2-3	CASSHSGGAWDTQYF
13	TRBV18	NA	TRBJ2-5	CASSPPGRETQYF
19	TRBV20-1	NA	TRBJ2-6	CSAVPVWTQSSSGANVLTF
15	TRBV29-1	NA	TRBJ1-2	CSVERGRAGDYGYTF
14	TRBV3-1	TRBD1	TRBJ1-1	CASSRTGWGTEAFF
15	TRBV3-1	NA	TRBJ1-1	CASSQGRGRNTEAFF
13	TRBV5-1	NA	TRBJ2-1	CASSLPGYNEQFF
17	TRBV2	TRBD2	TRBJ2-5	CASSEGGAGTPRKTQYF
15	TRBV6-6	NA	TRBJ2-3	CASSNSGSNTDTQYF
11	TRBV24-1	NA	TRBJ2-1	CATSDSGEQFF
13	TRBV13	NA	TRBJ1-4	CASSLGAAEKLFF
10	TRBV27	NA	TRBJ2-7	CATGFYEQYF
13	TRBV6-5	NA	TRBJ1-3	CASRLQGWGAIYF
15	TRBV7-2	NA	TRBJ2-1	CASSRLGGAWNEQFF